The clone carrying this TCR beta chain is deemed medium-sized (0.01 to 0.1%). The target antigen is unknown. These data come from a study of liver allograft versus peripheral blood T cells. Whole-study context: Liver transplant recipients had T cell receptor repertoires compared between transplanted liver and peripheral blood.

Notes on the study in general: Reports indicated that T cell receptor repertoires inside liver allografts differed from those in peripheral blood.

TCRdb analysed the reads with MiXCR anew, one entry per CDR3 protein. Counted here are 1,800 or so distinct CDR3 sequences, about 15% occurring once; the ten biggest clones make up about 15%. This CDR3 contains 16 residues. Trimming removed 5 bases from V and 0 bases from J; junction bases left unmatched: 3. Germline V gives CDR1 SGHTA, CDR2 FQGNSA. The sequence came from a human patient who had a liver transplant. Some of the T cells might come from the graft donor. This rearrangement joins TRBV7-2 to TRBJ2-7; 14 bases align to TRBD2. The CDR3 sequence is CASSAGTSGGSYEQYF. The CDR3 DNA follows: TGTGCCAGCAGCGCCGGGACTAGCGGGGGCTCCTACGAGCAGTACTTC.